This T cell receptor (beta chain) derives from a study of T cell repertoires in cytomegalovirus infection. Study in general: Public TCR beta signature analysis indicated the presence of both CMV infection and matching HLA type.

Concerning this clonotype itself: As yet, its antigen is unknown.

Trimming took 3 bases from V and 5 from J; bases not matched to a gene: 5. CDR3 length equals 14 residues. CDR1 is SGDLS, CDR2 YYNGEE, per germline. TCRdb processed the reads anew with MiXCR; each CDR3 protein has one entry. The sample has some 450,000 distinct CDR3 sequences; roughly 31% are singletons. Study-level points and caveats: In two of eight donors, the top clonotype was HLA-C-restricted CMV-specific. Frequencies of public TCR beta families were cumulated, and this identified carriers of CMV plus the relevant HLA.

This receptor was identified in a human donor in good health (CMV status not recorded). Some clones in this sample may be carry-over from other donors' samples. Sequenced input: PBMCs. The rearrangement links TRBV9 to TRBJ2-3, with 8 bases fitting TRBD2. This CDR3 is CASSAGGALDTQYF. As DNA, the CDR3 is TGTGCCAGCAGCGCCGGGGGGGCCTTAGATACGCAGTATTTT.